The source of this TCR beta chain is a study of early T cells in non-severe SARS-CoV-2 infection. TCRdb re-derived calls from the 5' RACE reads in MiXCR, one entry per CDR3 protein. The sample holds around 45,000 distinct CDR3 sequences, under 9.5% seen once. In germline, CDR1 is SGHTA, CDR2 FQGNSA. Trimming took 3 bases from V and 2 from J; bases not matched to a gene: 5. CDR3 length: 15 residues. The sequence came from an adult who was a healthcare worker with PCR-confirmed SARS-CoV-2 infection or an uninfected control (not recorded which). The sample taken for sequencing was whole blood. V and J are TRBV7-2 and TRBJ2-3; 7 bases map to TRBD2. The CDR3 protein is CASSFPGGTTDTQYF. The CDR3 nucleotides read TGTGCCAGCAGCTTTCCCGGGGGGACCACAGATACGCAGTATTTT.